A selection of T cell receptor beta chains follows, all from one sample in a study of T cells after yellow fever vaccination. Each CDR3 protein gets one entry after TCRdb re-called the 5' RACE reads with MiXCR. The table records around 500,000 distinct CDR3 sequences, about a fifth of them present only once. The material was PBMCs, obtained around 3 weeks after the first yellow fever vaccination. The receptors derive from a man in his late teens or twenties who received the YFV17D yellow fever vaccine. The CDR3 runs from the conserved cysteine through the conserved F or W. The order of the fields is CDR3 DNA, CDR3 protein, V gene, J gene, D gene, clone size. D genes are given only for firm matches. Clone sizes are given selectively: once, few, many, or a class where the clone is expanded.

DNA: TGTGCCACCAGCAGAGCGGGGACTAGCGGGGGGCCCCGAAGGGAGACCCAGTACTTC; CDR3: CATSRAGTSGGPRRETQYF; V: TRBV15; J: TRBJ2-5; D: TRBD2; size: NA
DNA: TGCGCCAGCAGCTTGGACCTCCCTGGAAACACCATATATTTT; CDR3: CASSLDLPGNTIYF; V: TRBV5-1; J: TRBJ1-3; D: NA; size: few
DNA: TGTGCCAGCAGCTTATCGTTGGGCTTTAGCAATCAGCCCCAGCATTTT; CDR3: CASSLSLGFSNQPQHF; V: TRBV7-6; J: TRBJ1-5; D: NA; size: few
DNA: TGTGCCAGCAGCCCCCCCGCCCCAGACAGGAGCACAGATACGCAGTATTTT; CDR3: CASSPPAPDRSTDTQYF; V: TRBV7-8; J: TRBJ2-3; D: NA; size: few
DNA: TGCGCCAGCAGCCGCACCCGAGACCTATACAATGAGCAGTTCTTC; CDR3: CASSRTRDLYNEQFF; V: TRBV5-1; J: TRBJ2-1; D: NA; size: NA
DNA: TGTGCCAGCAGCGTAGAGGGCGGGGACCCCTACAATGAGCAGTTCTTC; CDR3: CASSVEGGDPYNEQFF; V: TRBV9; J: TRBJ2-1; D: NA; size: many
DNA: TGTGCCAGCAGCGTAGCCCCGGACGGGGAAAAACTGTTTTTT; CDR3: CASSVAPDGEKLFF; V: TRBV9; J: TRBJ1-4; D: NA; size: few
DNA: TGTGCCAGCAGCTTCCGGGACCACCAAGAGACCCAGTACTTC; CDR3: CASSFRDHQETQYF; V: TRBV7-8; J: TRBJ2-5; D: NA; size: NA
DNA: TGTGCCAGCAGGACAGTGGGGACAGGGGTCTACGAGCAGTACTTC; CDR3: CASRTVGTGVYEQYF; V: TRBV7-2; J: TRBJ2-7; D: TRBD1; size: NA
DNA: TGTGCCAGCAGCAAGGGAGTCGACGGCGCCTACAATGAGCAGTTCTTC; CDR3: CASSKGVDGAYNEQFF; V: TRBV4-2; J: TRBJ2-1; D: NA; size: few
DNA: TGTGCCACCCGTGCCTACCGGGGGGTCGTCACCGGGGAGCTGTTTTTT; CDR3: CATRAYRGVVTGELFF; V: TRBV15; J: TRBJ2-2; D: TRBD2; size: NA
DNA: TGCAGTAGAGAACTAGCGGGGATTTCTAGCACAGATACGCAGTATTTT; CDR3: CSRELAGISSTDTQYF; V: TRBV20-1; J: TRBJ2-3; D: TRBD2; size: few